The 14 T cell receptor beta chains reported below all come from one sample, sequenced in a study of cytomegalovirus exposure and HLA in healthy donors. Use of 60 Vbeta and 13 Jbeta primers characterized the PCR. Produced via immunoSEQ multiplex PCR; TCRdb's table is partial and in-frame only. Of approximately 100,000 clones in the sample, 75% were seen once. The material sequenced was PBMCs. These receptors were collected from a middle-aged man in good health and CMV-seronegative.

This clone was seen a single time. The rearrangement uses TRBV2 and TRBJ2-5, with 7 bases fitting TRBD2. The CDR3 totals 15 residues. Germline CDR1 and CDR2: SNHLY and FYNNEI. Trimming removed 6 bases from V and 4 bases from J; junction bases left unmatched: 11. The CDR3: CASRRTRAERETQYF. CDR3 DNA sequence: TGTGCCAGCAGGAGGACTAGAGCGGAGCGAGAGACCCAGTACTTC.

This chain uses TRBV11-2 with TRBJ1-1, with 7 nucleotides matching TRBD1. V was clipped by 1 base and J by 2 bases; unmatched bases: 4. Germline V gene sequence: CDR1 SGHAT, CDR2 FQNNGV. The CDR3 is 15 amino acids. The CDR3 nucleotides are TGTGCCAGCAGCTTAGGGGACAGAGCTAACACTGAAGCTTTCTTT. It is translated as CASSLGDRANTEAFF.

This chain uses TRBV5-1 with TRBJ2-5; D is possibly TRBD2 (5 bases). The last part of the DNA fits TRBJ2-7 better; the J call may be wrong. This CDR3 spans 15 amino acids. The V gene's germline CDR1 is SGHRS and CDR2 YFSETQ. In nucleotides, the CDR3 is TGCGCCAGCAGCTTGGGGACTGGCGGAGACTACGAGCAGTACTTC. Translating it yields CASSLGTGGDYEQYF.

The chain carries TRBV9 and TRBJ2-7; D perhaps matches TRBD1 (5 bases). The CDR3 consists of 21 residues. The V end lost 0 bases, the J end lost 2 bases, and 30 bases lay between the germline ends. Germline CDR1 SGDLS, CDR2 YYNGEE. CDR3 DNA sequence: TGTGCCAGCAGCGTAGAATTTGGTGTGAGTCGGAGCGACAGCGCGACCTACGAGCAGTACTTC. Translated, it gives CASSVEFGVSRSDSATYEQYF.

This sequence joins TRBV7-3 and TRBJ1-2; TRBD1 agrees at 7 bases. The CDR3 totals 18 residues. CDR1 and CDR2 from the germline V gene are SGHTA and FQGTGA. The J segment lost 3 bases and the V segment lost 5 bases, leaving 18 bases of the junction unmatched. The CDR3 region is CASSPPLRLGGMDYGYTF. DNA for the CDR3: TGTGCCAGCAGCCCACCTTTACGTCTAGGGGGCATGGACTATGGCTACACCTTC.

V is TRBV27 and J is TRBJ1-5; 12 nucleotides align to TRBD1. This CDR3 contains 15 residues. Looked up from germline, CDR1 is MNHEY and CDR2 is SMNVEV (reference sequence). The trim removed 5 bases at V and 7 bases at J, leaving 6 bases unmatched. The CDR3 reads CASSPGQGAWQPQHF. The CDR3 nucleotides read TGTGCCAGCAGTCCGGGACAGGGGGCTTGGCAGCCCCAGCATTTT.

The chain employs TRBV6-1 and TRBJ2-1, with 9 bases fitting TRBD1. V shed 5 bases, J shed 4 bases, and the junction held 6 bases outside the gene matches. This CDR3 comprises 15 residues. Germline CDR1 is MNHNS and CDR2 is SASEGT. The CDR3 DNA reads TGTGCCAGCAGTCGCGACAGGGGGGCGTACAATGAGCAGTTCTTC. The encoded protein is CASSRDRGAYNEQFF.

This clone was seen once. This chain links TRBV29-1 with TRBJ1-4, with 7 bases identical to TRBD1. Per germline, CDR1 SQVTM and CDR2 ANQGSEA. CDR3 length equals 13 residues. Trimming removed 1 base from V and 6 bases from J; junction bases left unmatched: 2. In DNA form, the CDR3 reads TGCAGCGTTGAAGGGACAGGATATGAAAAACTGTTTTTT. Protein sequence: CSVEGTGYEKLFF.

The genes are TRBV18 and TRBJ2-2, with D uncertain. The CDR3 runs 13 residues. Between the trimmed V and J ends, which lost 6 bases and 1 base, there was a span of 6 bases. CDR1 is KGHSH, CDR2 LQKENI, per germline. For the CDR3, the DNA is TGTGCCAGCTCGCGTCTGAACACCGGGGAGCTGTTTTTT. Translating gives CASSRLNTGELFF.

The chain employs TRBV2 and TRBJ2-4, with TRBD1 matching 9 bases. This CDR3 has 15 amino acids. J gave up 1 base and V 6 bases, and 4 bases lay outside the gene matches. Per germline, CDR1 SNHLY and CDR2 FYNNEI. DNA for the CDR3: TGTGCCAGCAGACGACAGGGGGGGGCCAAAAACATTCAGTACTTC. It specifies CASRRQGGAKNIQYF.

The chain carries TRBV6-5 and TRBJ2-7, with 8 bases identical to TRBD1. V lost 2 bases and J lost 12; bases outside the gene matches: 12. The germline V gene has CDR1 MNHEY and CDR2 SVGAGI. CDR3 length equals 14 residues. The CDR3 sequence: CASSYEGQGGRRYF. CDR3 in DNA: TGTGCCAGCAGTTACGAAGGACAGGGCGGCCGTCGGTACTTC.

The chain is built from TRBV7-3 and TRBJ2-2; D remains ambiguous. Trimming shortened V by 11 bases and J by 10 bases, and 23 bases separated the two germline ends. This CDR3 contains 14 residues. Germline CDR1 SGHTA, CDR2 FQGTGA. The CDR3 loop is CASKRGPAVEELFF. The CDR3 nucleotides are TGTGCCTCAAAACGAGGTCCCGCAGTAGAGGAGCTGTTTTTT. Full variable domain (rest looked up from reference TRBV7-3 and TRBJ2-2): GAGVSQTPSNKVTEKGKYVELRCDPISGHTALYWYRQSLGQGPEFLIYFQGTGAADDSGLPNDRFFAVRPEGSVSTLKIQRTERGDSAVYLCASKRGPAVEELFFGEGSRLTVL.

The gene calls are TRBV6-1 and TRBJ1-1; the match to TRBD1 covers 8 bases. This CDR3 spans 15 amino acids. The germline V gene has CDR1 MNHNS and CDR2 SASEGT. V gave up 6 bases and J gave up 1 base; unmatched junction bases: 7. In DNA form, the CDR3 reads TGTGCCAGCAGCCTCCGGACAGGGAGGAACACTGAAGCTTTCTTT. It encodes CASSLRTGRNTEAFF.

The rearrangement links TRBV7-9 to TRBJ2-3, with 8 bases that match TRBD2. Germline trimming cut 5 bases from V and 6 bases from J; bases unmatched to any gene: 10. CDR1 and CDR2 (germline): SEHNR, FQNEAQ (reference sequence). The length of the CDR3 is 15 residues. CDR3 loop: CASSRSSGGGDTQYF. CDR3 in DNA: TGTGCCAGCAGCCGCTCCAGCGGGGGAGGGGATACGCAGTATTTT.